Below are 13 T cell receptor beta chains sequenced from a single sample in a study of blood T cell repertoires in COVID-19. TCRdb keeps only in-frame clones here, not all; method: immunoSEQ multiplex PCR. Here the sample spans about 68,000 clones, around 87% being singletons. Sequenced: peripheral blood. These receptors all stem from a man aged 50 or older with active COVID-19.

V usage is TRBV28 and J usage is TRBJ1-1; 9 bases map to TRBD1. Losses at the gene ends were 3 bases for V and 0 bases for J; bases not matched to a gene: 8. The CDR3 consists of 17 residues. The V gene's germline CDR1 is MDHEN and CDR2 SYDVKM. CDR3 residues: CASSLRDRAAMNTEAFF. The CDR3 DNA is TGTGCCAGCAGTTTGAGGGACAGGGCGGCCATGAACACTGAAGCTTTCTTT.

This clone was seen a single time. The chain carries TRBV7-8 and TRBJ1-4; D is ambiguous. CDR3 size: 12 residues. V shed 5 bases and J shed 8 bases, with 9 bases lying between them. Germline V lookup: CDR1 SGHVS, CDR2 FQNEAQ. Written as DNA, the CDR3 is TGTGCCAGCAGCCTCCTCCAGGAAAAACTGTTTTTT. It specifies CASSLLQEKLFF.

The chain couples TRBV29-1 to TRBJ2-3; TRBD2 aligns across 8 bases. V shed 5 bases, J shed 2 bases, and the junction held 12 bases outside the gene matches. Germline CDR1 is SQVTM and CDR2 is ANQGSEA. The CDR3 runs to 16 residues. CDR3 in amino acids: CSVRNDLLAATDTQYF. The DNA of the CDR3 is TGCAGCGTTCGAAATGACCTACTAGCGGCCACAGATACGCAGTATTTT.

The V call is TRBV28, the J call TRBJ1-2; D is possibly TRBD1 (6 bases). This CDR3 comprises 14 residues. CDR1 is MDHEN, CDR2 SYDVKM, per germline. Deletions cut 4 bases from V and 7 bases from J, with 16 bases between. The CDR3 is CASSSLHRTAGYTF. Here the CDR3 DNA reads TGTGCCAGCAGTTCCCTTCATAGGACAGCTGGCTACACCTTC.

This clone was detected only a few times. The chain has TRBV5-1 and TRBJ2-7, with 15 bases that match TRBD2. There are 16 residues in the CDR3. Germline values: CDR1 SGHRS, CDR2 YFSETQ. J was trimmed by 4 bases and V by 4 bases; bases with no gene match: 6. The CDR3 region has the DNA TGCGCCAGCAGCCCAGGACTAGCGGGGGGGATTTACGAGCAGTACTTC. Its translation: CASSPGLAGGIYEQYF.

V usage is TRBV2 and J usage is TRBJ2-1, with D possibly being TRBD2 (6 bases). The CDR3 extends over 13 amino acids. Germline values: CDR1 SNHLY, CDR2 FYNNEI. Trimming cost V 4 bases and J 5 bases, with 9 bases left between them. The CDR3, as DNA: TGTGCCAGCAGTGTGGGGGGAAACAATGAGCAGTTCTTC. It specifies CASSVGGNNEQFF.

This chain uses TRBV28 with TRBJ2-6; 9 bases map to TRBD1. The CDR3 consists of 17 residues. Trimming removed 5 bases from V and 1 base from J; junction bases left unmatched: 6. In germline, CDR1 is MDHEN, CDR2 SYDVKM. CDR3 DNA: TGTGCCAGCAGTCCCGAGGGACAGGGATCTGGGGCCAACGTCCTGACTTTC. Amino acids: CASSPEGQGSGANVLTF.

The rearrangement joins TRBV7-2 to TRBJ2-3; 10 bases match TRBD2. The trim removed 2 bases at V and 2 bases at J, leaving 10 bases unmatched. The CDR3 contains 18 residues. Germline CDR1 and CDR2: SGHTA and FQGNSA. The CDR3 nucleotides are TGTGCCAGCAGCTTAAAGACCTTCGGACTAGCGGTCACAGATACGCAGTATTTT. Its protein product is CASSLKTFGLAVTDTQYF.

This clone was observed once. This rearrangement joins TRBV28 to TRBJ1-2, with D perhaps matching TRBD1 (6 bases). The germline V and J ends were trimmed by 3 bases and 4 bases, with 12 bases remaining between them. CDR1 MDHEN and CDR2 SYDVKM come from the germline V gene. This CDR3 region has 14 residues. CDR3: CASSFPGEGYGYTF. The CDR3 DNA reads TGTGCCAGCAGTTTTCCAGGGGAGGGCTATGGCTACACCTTC.

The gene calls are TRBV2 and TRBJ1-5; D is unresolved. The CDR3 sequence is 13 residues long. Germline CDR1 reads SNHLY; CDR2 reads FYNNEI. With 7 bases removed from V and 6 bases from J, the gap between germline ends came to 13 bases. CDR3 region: CASKQEEGQPQHF. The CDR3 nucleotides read TGTGCCAGCAAGCAGGAGGAGGGTCAGCCCCAGCATTTT.

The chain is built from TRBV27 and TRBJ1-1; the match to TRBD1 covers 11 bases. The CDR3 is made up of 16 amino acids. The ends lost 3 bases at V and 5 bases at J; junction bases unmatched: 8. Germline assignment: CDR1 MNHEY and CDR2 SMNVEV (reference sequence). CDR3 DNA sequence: TGTGCCAGCAGTTTTTTCGGACAGGGGGCGCGAACTGAAGCTTTCTTT. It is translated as CASSFFGQGARTEAFF.

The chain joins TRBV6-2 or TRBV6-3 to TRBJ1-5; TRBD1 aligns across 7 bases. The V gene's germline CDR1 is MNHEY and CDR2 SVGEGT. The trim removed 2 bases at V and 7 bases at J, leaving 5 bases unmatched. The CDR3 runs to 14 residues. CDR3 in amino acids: CASSYPNRGQPQHF. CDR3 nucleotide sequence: TGTGCCAGCAGTTACCCAAACAGGGGACAGCCCCAGCATTTT.

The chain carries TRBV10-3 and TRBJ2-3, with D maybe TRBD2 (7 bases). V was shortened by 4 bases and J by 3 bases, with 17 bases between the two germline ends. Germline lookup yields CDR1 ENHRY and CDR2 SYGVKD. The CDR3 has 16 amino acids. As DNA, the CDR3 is TGTGCCATCAGTGCCCCCATGGGGGGGCTGACAGATACGCAGTATTTT. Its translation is CAISAPMGGLTDTQYF.